This paragraph reports one T cell receptor (beta chain). What antigen it recognizes has not been identified. No base quality information exists; no much larger clone differs at one position. The source of the sample is a study of blood T cell repertoires in COVID-19 (dated by TCRdb to about 2020). The study in broad terms: Samples from collaborators originated in the United States, Italy and Spain and spanned both the acute and convalescent phases of COVID-19. The repertoires were made available in a free public database intended to serve as a resource for research on the immune response to SARS-CoV-2. The dataset comprised deeply sampled blood TCRbeta repertoires from subjects exposed to, actively infected with, or recovered from COVID-19. The prospective study material was composed of cDNA or gDNA derived from T cells, B-cell-depleted T cells, or PBMCs. The samples were drawn from two sources: the first 160 participants of the ongoing ImmuneRACE study, and 1,254 subjects contributed by 6 global collaborators. Where available, HLA class I and class II types were taken from metadata supplied by the sample provider and were not determined by assay-based typing. A de-identified subject ID, COVID-19 status, age in years and sex were almost always included in the sample metadata.

Whole blood was collected in K2EDTA tubes by collaborating institutions according to the institutions' own protocols. For TCRbeta analysis, collaborators shipped samples as frozen whole blood, isolated PBMCs, or DNA extracted from either of those sample types. Study-wide conclusions, independent of this receptor: The quantity of clinical and demographic metadata differed by source and by participant and was supplied without curation.

The immunoSEQ Assay, a bias-controlled multiplex PCR, was used to amplify TCRbeta CDR3 regions from genomic DNA. The original pipeline was this. Nucleated cell counts per sample were estimated from amplification of reference gene primers within the assay. To quantify the absolute abundance of each unique TCRbeta CDR3 rearrangement, sequence reads were collapsed and filtered. For each sample, productive Simpson clonality was calculated as the square root of Simpson's diversity index across productive rearrangements. TCRdb stores this immuneACCESS table with in-frame sequences only. Part of the clones is absent; in the studies checked, under half of the shortfall reflects unresolved V genes, and no reason is known for the rest. Clonal size and the V and J genes are those of that table, whereas D and trimming came from the DNA. This sample comprises 69,000 or so clones, approximately 82% of them detected only once. Roughly a tenth of the sample is in the top ten clones.

The V end loses 8 bases and the J end loses 0 bases, and a stretch of 11 bases separates them. From the cysteine up to the phenylalanine, the CDR3 has a length of 15 residues. Here the CDR3 DNA is all that survives: 45 bases in frame from base 1. CDR1 is given as SGHTA and CDR2 as FQGTGA, both from the germline V gene. The chain uses TRBV7-3 and TRBJ2-6; the D gene lacks a confident call. The receptor was derived from a woman older than 75 with acute or convalescent COVID-19. Sequencing was performed on peripheral blood. The bases are TGTGCCAGCGGTTACAGCCTCTCTGGGGCCAACGTCCTGACTTTC. Translated, it reads CASGYSLSGANVLTF.